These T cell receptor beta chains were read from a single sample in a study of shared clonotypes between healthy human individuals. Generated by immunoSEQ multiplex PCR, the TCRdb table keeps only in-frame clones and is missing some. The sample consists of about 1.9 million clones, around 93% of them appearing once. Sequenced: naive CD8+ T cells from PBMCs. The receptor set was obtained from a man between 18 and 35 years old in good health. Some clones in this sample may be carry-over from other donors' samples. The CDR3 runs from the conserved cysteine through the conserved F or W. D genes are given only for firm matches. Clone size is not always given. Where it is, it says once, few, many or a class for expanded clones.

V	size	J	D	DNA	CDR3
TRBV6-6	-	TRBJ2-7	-	TGTGCCAGCAGTCCTAGACAGCTCCCGGGGGTGCAGTACTTC	CASSPRQLPGVQYF
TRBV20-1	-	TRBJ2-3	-	TGCAGTGCTAGTGACGGGTATACGCAGTATTTT	CSASDGYTQYF
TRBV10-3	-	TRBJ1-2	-	TGTGCCACCTACGAGATCCCAGGACAGAGCTTTAATTATGATGGCTACACCTTC	CATYEIPGQSFNYDGYTF
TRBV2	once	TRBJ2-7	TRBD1	TGTGCCAGCATCCAAAAGGAGGACAGGGTGCCCTACGAGCAGTACTTC	CASIQKEDRVPYEQYF
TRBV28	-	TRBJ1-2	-	TGTGCCAGCCGGCCCAGGACAGCCGTGGGGGGCTACACCTTC	CASRPRTAVGGYTF
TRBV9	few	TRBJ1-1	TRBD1	TGTGCCAGCAGCGGTACAGGGGTGAACACTGAAGCTTTCTTT	CASSGTGVNTEAFF
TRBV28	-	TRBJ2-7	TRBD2	TGTGCCAGCAGGCATACCCCTCGACTAGCGGGTGTACGCGAGCAGTACTTC	CASRHTPRLAGVREQYF
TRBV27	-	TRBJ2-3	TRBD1	TGTGCCAGCAGTTTGCAGGGGGCTTACACAGATACGCAGTATTTT	CASSLQGAYTDTQYF
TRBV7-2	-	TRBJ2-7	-	TGTGCCAGCAGCCCGGACTGGTCCTACGAGCAGTACTTC	CASSPDWSYEQYF
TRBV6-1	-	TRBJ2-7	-	TGTGCCAGCAGTGCTAACAGGGTGGAGCAGTACTTC	CASSANRVEQYF
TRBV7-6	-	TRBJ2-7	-	TGTGCCAGCAGCTTTAATTCCGGGGGCGGCTACGAGCAGTACTTC	CASSFNSGGGYEQYF
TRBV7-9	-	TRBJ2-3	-	TGTGCCAGCAGCTCCCTCGGGGTCGTAGATACGCAGTATTTT	CASSSLGVVDTQYF
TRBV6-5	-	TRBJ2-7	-	TGTGCCAGCAGAGAGACCGTACGGGACTACGAGCAGTACTTC	CASRETVRDYEQYF
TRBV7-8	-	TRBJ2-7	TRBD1	TGTGCCAGCAGCTTAGGCCCTCCGGGACAGGGGTACTACGAGCAGTACTTC	CASSLGPPGQGYYEQYF
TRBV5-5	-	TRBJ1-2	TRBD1	TGTGCCAGCAGCCTAGAGTGGGGACAGGGAGCATATGGCTACACCTTC	CASSLEWGQGAYGYTF
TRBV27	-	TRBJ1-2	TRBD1	TGTGCCAGCAGTTCCGGGACAGGAGGGGCCTATGGCTACACCTTC	CASSSGTGGAYGYTF
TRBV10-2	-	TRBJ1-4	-	TGCGCCAGCAGTGGTATAGATGGCCCGAATGAAAAACTGTTTTTT	CASSGIDGPNEKLFF
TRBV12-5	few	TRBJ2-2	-	TGTGCTAGTGGCGAGGGAATTACGAACACCGGGGAGCTGTTTTTT	CASGEGITNTGELFF
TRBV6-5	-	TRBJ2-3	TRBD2	TGTGCCAGCAGTCGAGGACTAGCTCTCCCAGATACGCAGTATTTT	CASSRGLALPDTQYF
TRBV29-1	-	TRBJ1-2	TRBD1	TGCAGCGTTGAAGACGGGACAGGGGGCATCTATGGCTACACCTTC	CSVEDGTGGIYGYTF
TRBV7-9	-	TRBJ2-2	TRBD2	TGTGCCAGCAGCCCCCGGACTAGCGGAAGCGCGAACACCGGGGAGCTGTTTTTT	CASSPRTSGSANTGELFF
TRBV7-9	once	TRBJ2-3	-	TGTGCCAGCAGCTTATCAGGGGGGCCCACAGATACGCAGTATTTT	CASSLSGGPTDTQYF
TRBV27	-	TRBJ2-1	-	TGTGCCAGCAGTCCCCGTGGGGCCCCGATAACATACAATGAGCAGTTCTTC	CASSPRGAPITYNEQFF
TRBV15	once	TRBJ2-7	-	TGTGCCACCAGCTCCCTTCGGGGGAGTGGATACGAGCAGTACTTC	CATSSLRGSGYEQYF
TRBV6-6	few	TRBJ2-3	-	TGTGCCAGCAGTTACGGTGAGGATACGCAGTATTTT	CASSYGEDTQYF
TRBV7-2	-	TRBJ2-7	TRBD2	TGTGCCAGCAGCGACCGGACTAGGAACGAGCAGTACTTC	CASSDRTRNEQYF